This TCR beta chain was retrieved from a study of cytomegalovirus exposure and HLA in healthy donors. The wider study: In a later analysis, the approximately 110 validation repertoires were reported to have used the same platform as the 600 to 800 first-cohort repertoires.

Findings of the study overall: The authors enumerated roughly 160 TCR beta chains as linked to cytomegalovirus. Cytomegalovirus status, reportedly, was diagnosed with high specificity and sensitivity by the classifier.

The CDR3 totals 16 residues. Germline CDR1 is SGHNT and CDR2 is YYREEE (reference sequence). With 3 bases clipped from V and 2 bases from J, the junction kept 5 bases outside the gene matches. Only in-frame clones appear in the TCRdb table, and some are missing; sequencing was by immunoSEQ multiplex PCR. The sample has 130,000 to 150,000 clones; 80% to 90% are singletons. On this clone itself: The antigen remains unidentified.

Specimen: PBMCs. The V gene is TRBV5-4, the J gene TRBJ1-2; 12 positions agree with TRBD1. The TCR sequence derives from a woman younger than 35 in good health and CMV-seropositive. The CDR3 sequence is CASSWGQGATNYGYTF. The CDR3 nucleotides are TGTGCCAGCAGCTGGGGACAGGGGGCGACCAACTATGGCTACACCTTC.